One sample yielded the 3 T cell receptor beta chains listed below, sequenced in a study of blood T cell repertoires in COVID-19. Produced via immunoSEQ multiplex PCR; TCRdb's table is partial and in-frame only. The sample records around 260,000 clones, over 75% being singletons. Sequenced: peripheral blood. These receptors all stem from a woman in her 70s with COVID-19, enrolled during active disease.

The chain links TRBV2 to TRBJ2-5, with D maybe TRBD1 (6 bases). The V and J ends lost 3 bases and 0 bases respectively, with 8 bases between them. Germline assignment: CDR1 SNHLY and CDR2 FYNNEI. The CDR3 extends over 14 amino acids. The CDR3 DNA follows: TGTGCCAGCAGTGATAGGGGGTACCAAGAGACCCAGTACTTC. Encoded protein: CASSDRGYQETQYF.

This clone occurred many times. The rearrangement joins TRBV4-2 to TRBJ1-3; D is undetermined. The germline V gene has CDR1 LGHNA and CDR2 YNFKEQ. This CDR3 is 13 amino acids long. V was pared by 4 bases and J by 8 bases, with 12 bases between. The CDR3 loop is CASSPTTGDTIYF. The DNA of the CDR3 is TGTGCCAGCAGCCCTACAACGGGTGACACCATATATTTT.

The genes are TRBV28 and TRBJ1-4, with D unclear. Trimming pared 3 bases from V and 13 bases from J, leaving 18 bases between. The V gene's germline CDR1 is MDHEN and CDR2 SYDVKM. The CDR3 runs 14 residues. CDR3 nucleotide sequence: TGTGCCAGCAGTTTCCGCCCAGGTTCCCGGGGACTGTTTTTT. Its translation is CASSFRPGSRGLFF.